A single sample gave rise to the 30 T cell receptor beta chains below, sequenced in a study of CD8 T cells in Susac syndrome. The RNA, about 0.45 to 1 ug, was put through reverse transcription using random hexamers. TCRdb re-derived calls from the immunoSEQ multiplex PCR reads in MiXCR, one entry per CDR3 protein. The sample holds roughly 200,000 distinct CDR3 sequences, 90% to 95% seen once. Sequenced sample: CD4+ T cells from PBMCs. The receptors here all came from a human donor in good health.

The rearrangement joins TRBV5-6 to TRBJ1-2, with unresolved D. V was cut by 3 bases and J by 5 bases, with 11 bases left in between. This CDR3 is built from 13 residues. Germline assignment: CDR1 SGHDT and CDR2 YYEEEE. CDR3 nucleotides: TGTGCCAGCAGCTCGGCCATTGGGTATGGCTACACCTTC. It encodes CASSSAIGYGYTF.

This chain connects TRBV29-1 to TRBJ2-1; 7 bases are a match to TRBD1. There are 15 residues in the CDR3. Germline-derived CDR1 and CDR2 are SQVTM and ANQGSEA. V was clipped by 6 bases and J by 2 bases; unmatched bases: 10. CDR3 in amino acids: CSVAPRQGTYNEQFF. The CDR3 DNA sequence: TGCAGCGTCGCCCCTAGACAGGGAACCTACAATGAGCAGTTCTTC.

The rearrangement uses TRBV9 and TRBJ2-2; 8 bases line up with TRBD1. The CDR3 is 16 residues long. V trimming: 3 bases; J trimming: 2 bases; junction bases outside the gene matches: 6. Germline-derived CDR1 and CDR2 are SGDLS and YYNGEE. The CDR3 reads CASSAGTGANTGELFF. For the CDR3, the DNA is TGTGCCAGCAGCGCAGGGACAGGCGCTAACACCGGGGAGCTGTTTTTT.

The rearrangement links TRBV20-1 to TRBJ1-1; no definite D call. Germline V gene data show CDR1 as DFQATT and CDR2 as SNEGSKA (reference sequence). The CDR3 sequence is 12 residues long. Trimming shortened V by 6 bases and J by 2 bases, and 10 bases separated the two germline ends. The CDR3 DNA reads as TGCAGTGCCTTAGAGGCCAACACTGAAGCTTTCTTT. It is translated as CSALEANTEAFF.

The chain has TRBV20-1 and TRBJ2-1; maybe TRBD1 (6 bases). Germline values: CDR1 DFQATT, CDR2 SNEGSKA (reference sequence). The V end was cut by 3 bases, the J end by 3 bases, with 9 bases between. There are 13 residues in the CDR3. CDR3 nucleotide sequence: TGCAGTGCTAGTGGGGGCGGCTACAATGAGCAGTTCTTC. It specifies CSASGGGYNEQFF.

V is TRBV29-1 and J is TRBJ2-7, with no clear D. From germline, CDR1 is SQVTM and CDR2 ANQGSEA. V dropped 4 bases and J dropped 4 bases, with 2 bases sitting between them. The CDR3 length is 9 residues. CDR3 region: CSVGYEQYV. The CDR3 DNA follows: TGCAGCGTTGGATACGAGCAGTACGTC.

This sequence joins TRBV11-2 and TRBJ2-5; D ambiguous. CDR1 SGHAT and CDR2 FQNNGV come from the germline V gene. The CDR3 consists of 14 residues. With 5 bases removed from V and 0 bases from J, the gap between germline ends came to 10 bases. The CDR3: CASSPGPYQETQYF. The CDR3 nucleotides read TGTGCCAGCAGCCCAGGACCGTACCAAGAGACCCAGTACTTC. Based on the CDR3 plus reference TRBV11-2 and TRBJ2-5, the full variable domain is EAGVAQSPRYKIIEKRQSVAFWCNPISGHATLYWYQQILGQGPKLLIQFQNNGVVDDSQLPKDRFSAERLKGVDSTLKIQPAKLEDSAVYLCASSPGPYQETQYFGPGTRLLVL.

This clonotype was recorded once. The genes are TRBV6-6 and TRBJ2-7; 10 bases match TRBD1. Germline values: CDR1 MNHNY, CDR2 SVGAGI (reference sequence). The V gene end was trimmed by 6 bases and the J gene end by 2 bases; junction bases not matched to a gene: 7. The length of the CDR3 is 15 residues. The CDR3 region has the DNA TGTGCCAGCAGGTACGGACAGGGGGAAACCTACGAGCAGTACGTC. It encodes CASRYGQGETYEQYV.

The chain employs TRBV29-1 and TRBJ1-1; 12 nucleotides match TRBD1. Germline V gives CDR1 SQVTM, CDR2 ANQGSEA. The V segment lost 6 bases and the J segment 6 bases; nucleotides outside the gene matches: 14. The CDR3 is 16 residues long. The CDR3: CSVIFRDRGLSPEAFF. In DNA form, the CDR3 reads TGCAGCGTGATTTTCCGGGACAGGGGGCTCAGCCCTGAAGCTTTCTTT.

This chain joins TRBV2 and TRBJ2-1; 12 bases agree with TRBD2. Germline CDR1 reads SNHLY; CDR2 reads FYNNEI. The CDR3 is 15 amino acids. Trimming took 8 bases from V and 2 from J; bases not matched to a gene: 4. In nucleotides, the CDR3 is TGTGCCAGCGGCGCTAGCGGGGGGGCCTACAATGAGCAGTTCTTC. As protein: CASGASGGAYNEQFF.

V gene TRBV3-1 combines with J gene TRBJ2-1; 9 positions match TRBD2. The CDR3 runs 16 residues. V lost 3 bases, J lost 5 bases, and 8 bases stayed unmatched. Germline CDR1 reads LGHDT; CDR2 reads YNNKEL (reference sequence). The CDR3, as DNA: TGTGCCAGCAGCCAGTACGGCGGGGGGGAAGACAATGAGCAGTTCTTC. Translating it yields CASSQYGGGEDNEQFF.

The rearrangement joins TRBV5-1 to TRBJ2-3; D may correspond to TRBD1 or TRBD2 (5 bases each). The CDR3 extends over 14 amino acids. V was cut by 6 bases and J by 1 base, with 12 bases left in between. CDR1 and CDR2 (germline): SGHRS, YFSETQ. CDR3 nucleotides: TGCGCCAGCACCGGGACGGTCGGCACAGATACGCAGTATTTT. This translates into CASTGTVGTDTQYF.

The chain couples TRBV29-1 to TRBJ2-7, with a weak D call TRBD1 (6 bases). This CDR3 comprises 14 residues. Trimming stripped 5 bases from V and 2 bases from J, with 16 bases between. CDR1 is SQVTM and CDR2 is ANQGSEA in the germline V gene. CDR3 sequence: CSVKVHDRTYEQYF. DNA for the CDR3: TGCAGCGTTAAAGTTCATGACAGGACCTACGAGCAGTACTTC.

The V call is TRBV20-1, the J call TRBJ1-1; the D is unclear. The V gene lost 4 bases and the J gene lost 1 base, with 10 bases spanning the gap. Looked up from germline, CDR1 is DFQATT and CDR2 is SNEGSKA (reference sequence). CDR3 length equals 13 residues. CDR3 bases: TGCAGTGCTACCGTTTCAGCGAACACTGAAGCTTTCTTT. Its translation: CSATVSANTEAFF.

The chain couples TRBV6-1 to TRBJ2-1; D is ambiguous. Trimming pared 5 bases from V and 8 bases from J, leaving 19 bases between. The CDR3 is made up of 15 amino acids. Germline-derived CDR1 and CDR2 are MNHNS and SASEGT. CDR3 sequence reads: CASSNPHGGAHEQFF. The CDR3 nucleotides are TGTGCCAGCAGTAACCCTCACGGTGGTGCCCATGAGCAGTTCTTC.

The rearrangement links TRBV2 to TRBJ2-4; 7 nucleotides match TRBD2. CDR1 SNHLY and CDR2 FYNNEI come from the germline V gene. V dropped 6 bases and J dropped 8; count of bases not matched to a gene: 13. The CDR3 totals 15 residues. The CDR3 loop reads CASSYGRPMTDIQYF. CDR3 sequence (DNA): TGTGCCAGCAGCTACGGGAGGCCCATGACGGACATTCAGTACTTC. The variable domain in full, completed from reference TRBV2 and TRBJ2-4, reads EPEVTQTPSHQVTQMGQEVILRCVPISNHLYFYWYRQILGQKVEFLVSFYNNEISEKSEIFDDQFSVERPDGSNFTLKIRSTKLEDSAMYFCASSYGRPMTDIQYFGAGTRLSVL.

The chain joins TRBV15 to TRBJ1-5, with TRBD1 identical over 7 bases. This CDR3 is built from 15 residues. Trimming removed 2 bases from V and 4 bases from J; junction bases left unmatched: 5. Germline CDR1 is LNHNV and CDR2 is YYDKDF (reference sequence). The CDR3 sequence is CATSRLTGWNQPQHF. CDR3 in DNA: TGTGCCACCAGCAGACTGACAGGGTGGAATCAGCCCCAGCATTTT.

V usage is TRBV6-1 and J usage is TRBJ2-4; TRBD2 matches 15 bases. V shed 6 bases, J shed 7 bases, and the junction held 13 bases outside the gene matches. The germline V gene has CDR1 MNHNS and CDR2 SASEGT. This CDR3 has 18 amino acids. The CDR3 sequence is CASRAPPGLAGGGNIQYF. For the CDR3, the DNA is TGTGCCAGCAGAGCGCCTCCGGGACTAGCGGGAGGAGGGAACATTCAGTACTTC.

The V gene is TRBV20-1, the J gene TRBJ2-5, with 8 bases fitting TRBD1. Germline CDR1 reads DFQATT; CDR2 reads SNEGSKA (reference sequence). The CDR3 loop spans 14 amino acids. J gave up 4 bases and V 1 base, and 5 bases lay outside the gene matches. The DNA of the CDR3 is TGCAGTGCTAGAGGCCAAACAGGGGGAGAGACCCAGTACTTC. Protein sequence: CSARGQTGGETQYF.

The chain is built from TRBV7-8 and TRBJ2-7, with TRBD1 identical over 9 bases. Trimming took 6 bases from V and 3 from J; bases not matched to a gene: 6. Germline V gives CDR1 SGHVS, CDR2 FQNEAQ. The CDR3 totals 14 residues. CDR3 coding DNA: TGTGCCAGCAGTCGGGACAGGGTGGTCTACGAGCAGTACGTC. As protein: CASSRDRVVYEQYV.

The gene calls are TRBV2 and TRBJ1-1; no definite D call. Trimming took off 8 bases at V and 8 bases at J, with 12 bases between the two ends. The CDR3 is made up of 11 amino acids. CDR1 is SNHLY and CDR2 is FYNNEI in the germline V gene. The CDR3 nucleotides are TGTGCCAGCCAGGCAGTAGCAGAAGCTTTCTTT. Translation: CASQAVAEAFF.

J is TRBJ1-5 and V is TRBV3-1; a possible D gene is TRBD1 (5 bases). Germline loops: CDR1 LGHDT, CDR2 YNNKEL (reference sequence). The CDR3 covers 14 residues. Deletions cut 2 bases from V and 8 bases from J, with 13 bases between. CDR3 nucleotide sequence: TGTGCCAGCAGCCAAACGGGACGCAGTAAGCCCCAGCATTTT. Translated: CASSQTGRSKPQHF. Variable domain in full (rest from reference TRBV3-1 and TRBJ1-5): DTAVSQTPKYLVTQMGNDKSIKCEQNLGHDTMYWYKQDSKKFLKIMFSYNNKELIINETVPNRFSPKSPDKAHLNLHINSLELGDSAVYFCASSQTGRSKPQHFGDGTRLSIL.

The rearrangement links TRBV7-2 to TRBJ2-5; D is perhaps TRBD1 (6 bases). The germline V and J ends were trimmed by 5 bases and 4 bases, with 17 bases remaining between them. CDR1 is SGHTA, CDR2 FQGNSA, per germline. This CDR3 region has 15 residues. CDR3 nucleotides: TGTGCCAGCAGCCTTTTAAGTGGGGGCCTAGAGACCCAGTACTTC. Translated, it gives CASSLLSGGLETQYF. Full variable domain (outside the CDR3, taken from reference TRBV7-2 and TRBJ2-5): GAGVSQSPSNKVTEKGKDVELRCDPISGHTALYWYRQSLGQGLEFLIYFQGNSAPDKSGLPSDRFSAERTGGSVSTLTIQRTQQEDSAVYLCASSLLSGGLETQYFGPGTRLLVL.

This clonotype has more than one count but fewer than ten. The gene calls are TRBV30 and TRBJ1-1; D is uncertain. Germline V gene lookup returns CDR1 GTSNPN and CDR2 SVGIG (reference sequence). The V end lost 7 bases, the J end lost 1 base, and 7 bases lay between the germline ends. The CDR3 runs 11 residues. CDR3 nucleotide sequence: TGTGCCTCTTCGGGGAACACTGAAGCTTTCTTT. Translation: CASSGNTEAFF.

CDR3 protein: CSAFPWLSGYTF. In DNA, the CDR3 is TGCAGTGCTTTTCCATGGCTTTCTGGCTACACCTTC. This chain connects TRBV20-1 to TRBJ1-2; no reliable D call. CDR3 size: 12 residues. Germline CDR1 and CDR2: DFQATT and SNEGSKA (reference sequence). V shed 5 bases and J shed 7 bases, with 14 bases lying between them.

V gene TRBV6-2 or TRBV6-3 combines with J gene TRBJ1-5, with D possibly TRBD1 on 6 matching bases. Germline CDR1 reads MNHEY; CDR2 reads SVGEGT. The CDR3 totals 13 residues. The germline V and J ends were trimmed by 6 bases and 7 bases, with 13 bases remaining between them. The CDR3 DNA reads as TGTGCCAGCAGCTGGACAGTATACCAGCCCCAGCATTTT. Translated, it gives CASSWTVYQPQHF.

The chain uses TRBV5-6 and TRBJ1-6; perhaps TRBD1 as D (6 bases). Germline loops: CDR1 SGHDT, CDR2 YYEEEE. V was shortened by 1 base and J by 8 bases, with 13 bases between the two germline ends. This CDR3 spans 15 amino acids. CDR3 DNA: TGTGCCAGCAGCTTGACGTCAGGGGAAGATTCACCCCTCCACTTT. Translation gives CASSLTSGEDSPLHF. Filled out from reference TRBV5-6 and TRBJ1-6, the complete variable domain reads DAGVTQSPTHLIKTRGQQVTLRCSPKSGHDTVSWYQQALGQGPQFIFQYYEEEERQRGNFPDRFSGHQFPNYSSELNVNALLLGDSALYLCASSLTSGEDSPLHFGNGTRLTVT.

This chain uses TRBV24-1 with TRBJ1-5, with D uncertain. CDR3 length equals 14 residues. The germline V and J ends were trimmed by 10 bases and 1 base, with 13 bases remaining between them. In germline, CDR1 is KGHDR, CDR2 SFDVKD. CDR3 in amino acids: CATAPVSSNQPQHF. CDR3 coding DNA: TGTGCCACGGCCCCGGTTTCAAGCAATCAGCCCCAGCATTTT.

This clonotype showed up just once. J is TRBJ2-3 and V is TRBV5-1, with TRBD2 identical over 13 bases. CDR3 size: 16 residues. With 4 bases clipped from V and 4 bases from J, the junction kept 6 bases outside the gene matches. Looked up from germline, CDR1 is SGHRS and CDR2 is YFSETQ. The chain's CDR3 is CASSGGLAGFPDTQYF. The CDR3 bases are TGCGCCAGCAGCGGGGGACTAGCGGGGTTTCCAGATACGCAGTATTTT.

J is TRBJ2-7 and V is TRBV12-3 or TRBV12-4; D not certain. Trimming pared 1 base from V and 4 bases from J, leaving 5 bases between. The CDR3 is made up of 12 amino acids. The CDR3 region is CASSLGEYEQYV. The CDR3 DNA is TGTGCCAGCAGTTTAGGGGAATACGAGCAGTACGTC.